The clone carrying this TCR beta chain was counted only a few times. Its antigen remains unidentified. The sample comes from a study of CD8 T cells in ankylosing spondylitis. Study conclusions and caveats: Significant enrichment of disease-linked clones was reportedly seen in matched ankylosing spondylitis synovial fluid. Blood from ankylosing spondylitis patients appeared to carry a characteristic roughly 8-variant TCR beta motif. Clones linked to the disease showed a CD8+ phenotype. They occurred at relatively low frequencies in peripheral blood.

A quantitative 5'-RACE method, one with molecular barcodes, was used to make TCR beta libraries. TCRdb re-called the 5' RACE reads through MiXCR, storing one row per CDR3 protein. Of some 800,000 distinct CDR3 sequences in the sample, 10% to 15% were seen once. The specimen was blood, either unsorted or a sorted T cell fraction (not recorded which). The TCR was taken from a male donor with ankylosing spondylitis.

The CDR3 region is CASSLGGTPNYGYTF. The CDR3 nucleotides are TGTGCCAGCAGCTTAGGGGGGACACCGAACTATGGCTACACCTTC. The chain joins TRBV7-9 to TRBJ1-2; maybe TRBD1 (6 bases). This CDR3 has 15 residues. V was trimmed by 1 base and J by 2 bases, leaving 11 bases between them. Germline V gene lookup returns CDR1 SEHNR and CDR2 FQNEAQ (reference sequence).